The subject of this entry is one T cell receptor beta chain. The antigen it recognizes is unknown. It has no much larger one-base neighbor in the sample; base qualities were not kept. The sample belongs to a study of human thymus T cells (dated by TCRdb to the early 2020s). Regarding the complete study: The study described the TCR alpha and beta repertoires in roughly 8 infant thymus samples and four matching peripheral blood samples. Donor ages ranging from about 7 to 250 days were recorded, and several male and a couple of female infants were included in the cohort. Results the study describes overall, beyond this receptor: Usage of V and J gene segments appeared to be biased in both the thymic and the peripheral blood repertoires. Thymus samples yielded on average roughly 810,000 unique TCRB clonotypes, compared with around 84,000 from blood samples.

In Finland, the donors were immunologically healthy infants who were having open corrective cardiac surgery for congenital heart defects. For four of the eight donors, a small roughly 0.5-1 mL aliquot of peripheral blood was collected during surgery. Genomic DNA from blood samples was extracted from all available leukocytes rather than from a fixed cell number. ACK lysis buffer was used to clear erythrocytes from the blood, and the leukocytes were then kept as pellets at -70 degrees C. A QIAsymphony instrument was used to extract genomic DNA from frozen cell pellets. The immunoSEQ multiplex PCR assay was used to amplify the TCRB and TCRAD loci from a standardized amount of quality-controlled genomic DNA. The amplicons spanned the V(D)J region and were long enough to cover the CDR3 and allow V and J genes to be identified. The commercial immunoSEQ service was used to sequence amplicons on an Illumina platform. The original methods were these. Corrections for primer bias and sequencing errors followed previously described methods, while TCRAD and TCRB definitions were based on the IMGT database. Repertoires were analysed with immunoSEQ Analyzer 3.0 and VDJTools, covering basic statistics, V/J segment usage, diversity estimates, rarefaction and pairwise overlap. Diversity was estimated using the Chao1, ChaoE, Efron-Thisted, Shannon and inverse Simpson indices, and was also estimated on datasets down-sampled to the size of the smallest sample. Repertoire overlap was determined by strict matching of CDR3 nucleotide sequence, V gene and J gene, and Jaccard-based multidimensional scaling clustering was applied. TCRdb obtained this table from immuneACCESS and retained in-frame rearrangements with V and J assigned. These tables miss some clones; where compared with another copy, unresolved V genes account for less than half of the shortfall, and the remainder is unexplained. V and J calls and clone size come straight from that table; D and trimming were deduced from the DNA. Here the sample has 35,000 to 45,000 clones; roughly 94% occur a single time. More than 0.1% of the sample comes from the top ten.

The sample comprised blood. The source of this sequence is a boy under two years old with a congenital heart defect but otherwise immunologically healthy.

The CDR3 is CASRFRARNTEAFF. At the DNA level, the sequence is TGCGCCAGCAGGTTTAGGGCTAGAAACACTGAAGCTTTCTTT. This chain joins TRBV10-1 to TRBJ1-1, with the D gene not confidently named. The CDR3 covers 14 residues, taking in both the cysteine and the phenylalanine. CDR3 DNA is the only sequence kept; it has 42 bases, read in frame from the first base. Cut back by 6 bases and 2 bases, the V and J ends lie 13 bases apart. CDR1 and CDR2 were assigned from the germline V gene (reference sequence) as WNHNN and SYGVQD.